This is a list of T cell receptor beta chains from one sample in a study of identical twins. TCRdb re-called the 5' RACE reads through MiXCR, storing one row per CDR3 protein. Of 430,000 or so distinct CDR3 sequences listed, roughly 26% were seen once; the top ten hold 2.5% to 3.5%. This sample was also put to use in a study of T cells expressing NK-cell markers.

The sample was CD4+ T cells sorted from blood. The origin of the receptors is a woman in her late teens or twenties in good health. Each CDR3 is given with its conserved first and last residue. The D gene is left open where the match is weak. For some rows the clone size is stated as once, few or many, or as a class when expanded; others skip it.

-	-	TRBJ2-3	TRBV5-1	TGCGCCAGCAGCGCCTTAAAAGCGTCGACAGATACGCAGTATTTT	CASSALKASTDTQYF
-	TRBD2	TRBJ2-1	TRBV4-3	TGCGCCAGCAGCCTACAAATACGGGAGGGCCGGTCACTGTTCTTC	CASSLQIREGRSLFF
-	TRBD2	TRBJ2-1	TRBV12-3/TRBV12-4	TGTGCCAGCAGCCGAATAGCGGGGGCCACCTACAATGAGCAGTTCTTC	CASSRIAGATYNEQFF
many	-	TRBJ1-3	TRBV7-9	TGTGCCAGCAGCTTAGTTGGAAACACCATATATTTT	CASSLVGNTIYF
few	TRBD2	TRBJ2-4	TRBV20-1	TGCAGTGCCCATAGCGGGGGAAACATTCAGTACTTC	CSAHSGGNIQYF
few	-	TRBJ2-4	TRBV12-3/TRBV12-4	TGTGCCAGCAGTCCTCGGGAGCTAGCCAAAAACATTCAGTACTTC	CASSPRELAKNIQYF
-	-	TRBJ1-2	TRBV30	TGTGCCTGGAGCCGGGGAGCGGGGGACGGCTACACCTTC	CAWSRGAGDGYTF
many	TRBD2	TRBJ2-3	TRBV7-2	TGTGCCAGCAGCTTCGAGCGGGAGGGGGATACGCAGTATTTT	CASSFEREGDTQYF
-	-	TRBJ2-3	TRBV19	TGTGCCGGCACTACCGGGGAGATCACAGATACGCAGTATTTT	CAGTTGEITDTQYF
-	-	TRBJ2-3	TRBV7-2	TGTGCCAGCAGCCCGTACCGGAGAACCGGGAGCCCAGATACGCAGTATTTT	CASSPYRRTGSPDTQYF
-	-	TRBJ2-7	TRBV20-1	TGCAGTGCTATGTCCGGACGTAGCTACGAGCAGTACTTC	CSAMSGRSYEQYF
-	TRBD2	TRBJ2-1	TRBV5-1	TGCGCCAGCAGCCTTAGCGGGGTCTCCTACAATGAGCAGTTCTTC	CASSLSGVSYNEQFF
-	-	TRBJ2-6	TRBV30	TGTGCCTGGATTGGGTCTGGGGCCAACGTCCTGACTTTC	CAWIGSGANVLTF
few	TRBD2	TRBJ2-7	TRBV5-1	TGCGCCAGCAGCCCGGTCCCGGGGGGGCAGTATAGCGAGCAGTACTTC	CASSPVPGGQYSEQYF
-	TRBD2	TRBJ2-5	TRBV4-3	TGCGCCAGCAGCCAAGATCTAGGTAGCGGGGTCCAAGAGACCCAGTACTTC	CASSQDLGSGVQETQYF
-	-	TRBJ1-1	TRBV7-3	TGTGCCAGCAGCTTAACCGGCTCCCAAAGGTCTTCGAATATGGCTTTCTTT	CASSLTGSQRSSNMAFF
few	-	TRBJ2-5	TRBV20-1	TGCAGTGCTAGAGTCCCGGGACAAATTGAGACCCAGTACTTC	CSARVPGQIETQYF
few	-	TRBJ2-1	TRBV5-1	TGCGCCAGCAGCTTGGGAGGGATCGACAATGAGCAGTTCTTC	CASSLGGIDNEQFF
-	-	TRBJ2-7	TRBV7-9	TGTGCCAGCAGACCTACCGGGGCCTACGAGCAGTACTTC	CASRPTGAYEQYF